The source of this T cell receptor (beta chain) is a study of T cell responses to AZD1222 COVID-19 vaccine. Study results and limitations: Baseline testing showed seropositivity in only a handful of AZD1222 recipients. Donor demographics were predominantly white British with a female majority; clonal diversity may be underestimated.

Concerning this clone itself: The antigen remains undetermined.

Assay used: immunoSEQ multiplex PCR; TCRdb lists only in-frame clones, some missing. The sample lists roughly 100,000 clones, approximately 88% occurring once. This material consisted of peripheral blood, taken on day 0 of AZD1222 vaccination. The source of this sequence is an adult in good health.

The CDR3 is CASSLDGAGFTVQYF. In DNA form, the CDR3 reads TGTGCCAGCAGCTTAGATGGGGCAGGGTTTACGGTGCAGTACTTC. The chain has TRBV11-2 and TRBJ2-7, with D possibly being TRBD1 (5 bases). CDR3 length: 15 amino acids. V lost 0 bases to trimming and J lost 9 bases, with 18 bases between them. Germline loops: CDR1 SGHAT, CDR2 FQNNGV. The whole variable domain, remainder taken from reference TRBV11-2 and TRBJ2-7, is EAGVAQSPRYKIIEKRQSVAFWCNPISGHATLYWYQQILGQGPKLLIQFQNNGVVDDSQLPKDRFSAERLKGVDSTLKIQPAKLEDSAVYLCASSLDGAGFTVQYFGPGTRLTVT.